This T cell receptor beta chain was sequenced during a study of blood T cell repertoires in COVID-19. Study details: Collection of acute and convalescent COVID-19 samples took place in the United States, Italy and Spain.

Followed longitudinally, the Seattle patients had been enrolled during active infection. The CDR3 consists of 12 residues. V gave up 6 bases and J gave up 4 bases, with 9 bases separating them. The germline CDR1 and CDR2 sequences are SNHLY and FYNNEI. Per the authors' pipeline: Reference gene primer amplification in the assay estimated nucleated cell counts. Measured with immunoSEQ multiplex PCR; TCRdb has only the in-frame clones, and not every one. V, J and clone size are taken as reported in that table, and D and trimming were inferred from the DNA itself. The profile shows under 150,000 clones, 75% to 90% of them singletons.

The chain is built from TRBV2 and TRBJ1-2; D unclear. The clonotype was recovered from an older woman with COVID-19, enrolled during active disease. The specimen was peripheral blood. The CDR3 sequence is CASSPRSYGYTF. The CDR3 DNA sequence: TGTGCCAGCAGCCCTAGGAGCTATGGCTACACCTTC.